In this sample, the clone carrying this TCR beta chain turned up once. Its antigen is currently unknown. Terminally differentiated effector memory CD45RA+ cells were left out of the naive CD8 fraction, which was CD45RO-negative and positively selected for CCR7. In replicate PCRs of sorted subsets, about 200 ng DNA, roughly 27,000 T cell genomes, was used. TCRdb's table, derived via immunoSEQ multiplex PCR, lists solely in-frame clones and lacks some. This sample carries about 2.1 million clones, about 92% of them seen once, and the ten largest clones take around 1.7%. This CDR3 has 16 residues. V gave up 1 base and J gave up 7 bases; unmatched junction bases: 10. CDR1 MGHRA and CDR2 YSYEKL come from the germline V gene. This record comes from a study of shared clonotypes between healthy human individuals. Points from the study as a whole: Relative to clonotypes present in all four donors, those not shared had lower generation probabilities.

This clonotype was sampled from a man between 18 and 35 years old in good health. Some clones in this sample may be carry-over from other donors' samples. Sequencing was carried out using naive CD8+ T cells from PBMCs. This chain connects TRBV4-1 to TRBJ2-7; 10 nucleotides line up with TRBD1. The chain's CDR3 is CASSQGPGTGVREQYF. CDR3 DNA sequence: TGCGCCAGCAGCCAAGGGCCCGGGACAGGGGTTAGGGAGCAGTACTTC.